This is a list of T cell receptor beta chains from one sample in a study of blood T cell repertoires in COVID-19. Assay used: immunoSEQ multiplex PCR; TCRdb lists only in-frame clones, some missing. The repertoire consists of under 250,000 clones, with approximately 87% occurring once and the leading ten covering about 2.5%. The material sequenced was peripheral blood. These receptors were collected from a woman between 65 and 79 years old with active or convalescent COVID-19. The CDR3 runs from the conserved cysteine through the conserved F or W. Fields, in order: V gene, clone size, J gene, D gene, CDR3 DNA, CDR3 protein. The D gene is left open where the match is weak. Size tells how often a clone was seen (once, few, many) or the class of an expanded clone, and some rows leave it out.

>TRBV27|NA|TRBJ1-1|NA
TGTGCCAGCAGTTTAATGGGGGCGATGAACACTGAAGCTTTCTTT
CASSLMGAMNTEAFF
>TRBV6-2/TRBV6-3|NA|TRBJ2-6|TRBD1
TGTGCCAGCAGTTTCACAGGGGGAGTGGCTGGGGCCAACGTCCTGACTTTC
CASSFTGGVAGANVLTF
>TRBV19|NA|TRBJ1-6|NA
TGTGCCAGTAGTCGGGACTCATCGGCCTATAATTCACCCCTCCACTTT
CASSRDSSAYNSPLHF
>TRBV5-1|NA|TRBJ1-2|NA
TGCGCCAGCAGTGGGGCCACCGACGGCTACACCTTC
CASSGATDGYTF
>TRBV5-1|NA|TRBJ2-6|NA
TGCGCCAGCAGCTTGATATTGGAGGGGGCCAACGTCCTGACTTTC
CASSLILEGANVLTF
>TRBV27|NA|TRBJ2-7|TRBD2
TGTGCCAGCAGTTTCTCGGGGGGACGATCGCAGTACTTC
CASSFSGGRSQYF
>TRBV4-3|once|TRBJ2-4|NA
TGCGCCAGCAGCCAAGGGACTACCTCAACCAAAAACATTCAGTACTTC
CASSQGTTSTKNIQYF
>TRBV10-3|NA|TRBJ2-7|TRBD1
TGTGCCATCAGTGGAGCAGGGGGCGTTAAAAGCGAGCAGTACTTC
CAISGAGGVKSEQYF
>TRBV5-4|NA|TRBJ2-5|NA
TGTGCCAGCAGCTCAAGTCCGGGATACCAAGAGACCCAGTACTTC
CASSSSPGYQETQYF
>TRBV9|once|TRBJ1-6|TRBD1
TGTGCCAGCAGCAAAGATGGAGGGGGCGCTTATAATTCACCCCTCCACTTT
CASSKDGGGAYNSPLHF